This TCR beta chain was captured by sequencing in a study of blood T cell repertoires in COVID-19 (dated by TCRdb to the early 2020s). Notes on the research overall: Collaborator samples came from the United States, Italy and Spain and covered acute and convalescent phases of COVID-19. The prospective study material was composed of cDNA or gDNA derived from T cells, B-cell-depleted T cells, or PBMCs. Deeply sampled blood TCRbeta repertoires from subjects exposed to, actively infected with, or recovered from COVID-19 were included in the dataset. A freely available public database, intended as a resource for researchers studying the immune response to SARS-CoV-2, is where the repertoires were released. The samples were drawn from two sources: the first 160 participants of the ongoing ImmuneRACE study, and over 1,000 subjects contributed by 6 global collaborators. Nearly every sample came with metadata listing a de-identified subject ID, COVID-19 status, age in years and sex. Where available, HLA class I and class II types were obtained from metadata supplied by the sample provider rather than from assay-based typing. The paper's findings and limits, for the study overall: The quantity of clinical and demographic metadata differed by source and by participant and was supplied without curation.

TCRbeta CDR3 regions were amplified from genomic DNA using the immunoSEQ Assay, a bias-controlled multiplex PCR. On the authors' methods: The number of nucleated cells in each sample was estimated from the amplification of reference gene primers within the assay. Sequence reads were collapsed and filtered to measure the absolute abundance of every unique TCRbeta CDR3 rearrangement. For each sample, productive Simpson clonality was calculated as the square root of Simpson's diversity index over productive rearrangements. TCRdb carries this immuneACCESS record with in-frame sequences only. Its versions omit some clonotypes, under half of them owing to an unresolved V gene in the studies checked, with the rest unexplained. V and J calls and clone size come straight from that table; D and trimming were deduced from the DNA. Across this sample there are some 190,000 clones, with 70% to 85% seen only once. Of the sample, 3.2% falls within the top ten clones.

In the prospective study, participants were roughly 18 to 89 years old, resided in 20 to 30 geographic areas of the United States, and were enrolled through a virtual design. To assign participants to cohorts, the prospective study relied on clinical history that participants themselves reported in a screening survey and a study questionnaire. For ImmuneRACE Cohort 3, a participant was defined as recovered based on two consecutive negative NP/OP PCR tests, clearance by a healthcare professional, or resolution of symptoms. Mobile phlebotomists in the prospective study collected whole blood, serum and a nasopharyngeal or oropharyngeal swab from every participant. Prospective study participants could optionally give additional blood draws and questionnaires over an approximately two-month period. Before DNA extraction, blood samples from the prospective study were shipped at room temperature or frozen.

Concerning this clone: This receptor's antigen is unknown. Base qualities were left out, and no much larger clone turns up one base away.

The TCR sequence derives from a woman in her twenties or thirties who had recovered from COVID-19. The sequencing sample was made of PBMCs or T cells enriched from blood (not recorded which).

DNA sequence: TGTGCCAGTAACCCTGGGACAGTCCATGGCTACACCTTC. This yields the protein CASNPGTVHGYTF. Here the chain combines TRBV19 and TRBJ1-2; 7 central nucleotides agree with TRBD1. The CDR3 starts with the cysteine, ends with the phenylalanine, and has 13 residues. The sequence is cut down to CDR3 DNA, 39 bases in frame from base 1. CDR1 and CDR2 are read off the germline V gene (reference sequence) as LNHDA and SQIVND. Trimming leaves V shorter by 7 bases and J shorter by 6 bases, with the junction holding 8 bases beyond the gene matches.